This TCR beta chain emerged from a study of T cell repertoires in cytomegalovirus infection. Germline V gene lookup returns CDR1 SEHNR and CDR2 FQNEAQ (reference sequence). CDR3 length: 16 amino acids. The junction had 5 bases not matched to a gene; V was cut back by 5 bases and J by 2 bases. This clonotype was found many times. MiXCR, run by TCRdb on the reads, gives a single entry per CDR3 protein. The table has about 310,000 distinct CDR3 sequences, roughly a tenth seen once. Sample: PBMCs. The chain is built from TRBV7-9 and TRBJ1-4, with 10 positions matching TRBD1. This clonotype originated in a human donor in good health (CMV status not recorded). Some clones in this sample may be carry-over from other donors' samples. The CDR3 DNA is TGTGCCAGCAGCAAAGGACAGGGGGTGACTAATGAAAAACTGTTTTTT. Its protein is CASSKGQGVTNEKLFF.